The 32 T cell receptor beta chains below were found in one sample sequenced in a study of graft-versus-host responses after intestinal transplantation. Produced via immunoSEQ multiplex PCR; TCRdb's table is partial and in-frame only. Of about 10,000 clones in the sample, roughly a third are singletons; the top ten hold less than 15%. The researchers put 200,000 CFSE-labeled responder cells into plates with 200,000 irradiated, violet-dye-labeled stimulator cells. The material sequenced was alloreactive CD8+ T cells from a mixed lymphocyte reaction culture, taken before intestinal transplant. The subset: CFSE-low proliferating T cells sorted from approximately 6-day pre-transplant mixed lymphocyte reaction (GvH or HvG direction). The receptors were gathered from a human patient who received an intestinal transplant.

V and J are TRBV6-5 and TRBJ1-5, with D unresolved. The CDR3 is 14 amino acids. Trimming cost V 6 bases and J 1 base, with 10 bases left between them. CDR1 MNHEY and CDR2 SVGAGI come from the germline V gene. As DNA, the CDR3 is TGTGCCAGCAGGGGAGGCGAAAGCAATCAGCCCCAGCATTTT. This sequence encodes CASRGGESNQPQHF.

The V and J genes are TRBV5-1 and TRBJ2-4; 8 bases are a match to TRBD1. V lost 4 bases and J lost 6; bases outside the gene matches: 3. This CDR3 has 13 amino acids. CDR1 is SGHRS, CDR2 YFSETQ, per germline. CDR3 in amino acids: CASSVGQGNIQYF. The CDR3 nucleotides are TGCGCCAGCAGCGTAGGACAGGGAAACATTCAGTACTTC.

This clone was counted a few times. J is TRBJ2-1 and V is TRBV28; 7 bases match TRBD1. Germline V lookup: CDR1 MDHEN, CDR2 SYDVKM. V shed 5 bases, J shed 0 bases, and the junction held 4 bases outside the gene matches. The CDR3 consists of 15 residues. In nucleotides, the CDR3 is TGTGCCAGCAGTACAGGGGAGAGCTCCTACAATGAGCAGTTCTTC. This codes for CASSTGESSYNEQFF.

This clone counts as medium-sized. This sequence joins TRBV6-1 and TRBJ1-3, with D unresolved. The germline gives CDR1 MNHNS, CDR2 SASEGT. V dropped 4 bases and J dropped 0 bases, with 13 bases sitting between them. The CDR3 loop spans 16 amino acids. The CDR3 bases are TGTGCCAGCAGTGTCAGCAGTAGCCTCTCTGGAAACACCATATATTTT. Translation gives CASSVSSSLSGNTIYF.

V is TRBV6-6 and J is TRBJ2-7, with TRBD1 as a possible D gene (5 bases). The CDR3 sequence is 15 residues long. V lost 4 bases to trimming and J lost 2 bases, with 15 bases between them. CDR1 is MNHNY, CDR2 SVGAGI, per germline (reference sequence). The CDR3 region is CASSSFPTETYEQYF. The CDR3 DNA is TGTGCCAGCAGTTCCTTCCCGACAGAGACCTACGAGCAGTACTTC.

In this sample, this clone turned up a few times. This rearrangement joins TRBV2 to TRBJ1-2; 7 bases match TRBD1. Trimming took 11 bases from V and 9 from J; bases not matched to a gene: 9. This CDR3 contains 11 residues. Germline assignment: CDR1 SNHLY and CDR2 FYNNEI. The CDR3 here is CAARQGTSYTF. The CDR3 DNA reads TGTGCCGCTAGACAGGGTACGAGCTACACCTTC.

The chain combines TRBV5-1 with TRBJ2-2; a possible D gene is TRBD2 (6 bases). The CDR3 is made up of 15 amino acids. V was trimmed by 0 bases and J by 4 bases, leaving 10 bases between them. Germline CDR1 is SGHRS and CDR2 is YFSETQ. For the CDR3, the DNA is TGCGCCAGCAGCTTGGCGGGACTTTCCACCGGGGAGCTGTTTTTT. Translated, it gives CASSLAGLSTGELFF.

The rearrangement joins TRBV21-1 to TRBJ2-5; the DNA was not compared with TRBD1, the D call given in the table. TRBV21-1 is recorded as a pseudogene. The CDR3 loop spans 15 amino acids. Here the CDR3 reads CASSKLPQVRETQYF. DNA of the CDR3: TGTGCCAGCAGCAAACTGCCCCAGGTCAGGGAGACCCAGTACTTC.

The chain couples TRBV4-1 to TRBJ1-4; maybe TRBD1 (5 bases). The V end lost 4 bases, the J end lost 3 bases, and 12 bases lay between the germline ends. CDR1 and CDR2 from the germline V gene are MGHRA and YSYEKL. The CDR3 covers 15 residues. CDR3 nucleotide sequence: TGCGCCAGCAGCCTGGACATTTCGGCTAATGAAAAACTGTTTTTT. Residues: CASSLDISANEKLFF.

The CDR3 sequence: CASSWGHNTEAFF. CDR3 DNA sequence: TGTGCCAGCAGTTGGGGGCATAACACTGAAGCTTTCTTT. The V and J genes are TRBV6-6 and TRBJ1-1; possible D gene TRBD1, 6 bases. V lost 4 bases and J lost 2, with 8 bases in between. Germline V gives CDR1 MNHNY, CDR2 SVGAGI (reference sequence). There are 13 residues in the CDR3.

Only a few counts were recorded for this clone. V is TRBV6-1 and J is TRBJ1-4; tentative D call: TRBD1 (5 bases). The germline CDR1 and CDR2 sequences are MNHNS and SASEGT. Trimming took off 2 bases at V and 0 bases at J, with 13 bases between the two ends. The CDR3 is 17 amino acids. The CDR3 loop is CASSERGRSATNEKLFF. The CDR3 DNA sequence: TGTGCCAGCAGTGAACGGGGGAGAAGTGCAACTAATGAAAAACTGTTTTTT.

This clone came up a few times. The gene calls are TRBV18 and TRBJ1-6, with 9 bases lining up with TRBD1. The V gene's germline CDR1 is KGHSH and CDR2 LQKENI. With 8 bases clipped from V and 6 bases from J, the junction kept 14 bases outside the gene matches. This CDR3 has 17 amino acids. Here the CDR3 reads CASARYPPGQGNSPLHF. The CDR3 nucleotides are TGTGCCAGCGCCAGGTACCCCCCGGGACAGGGTAATTCACCCCTCCACTTT.

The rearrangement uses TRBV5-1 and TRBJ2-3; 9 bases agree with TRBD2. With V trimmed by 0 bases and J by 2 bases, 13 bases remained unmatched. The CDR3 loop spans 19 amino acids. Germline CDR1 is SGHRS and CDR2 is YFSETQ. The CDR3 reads CASSLGSGGTVTNTDTQYF. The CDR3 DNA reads TGCGCCAGCAGCTTGGGGAGCGGGGGGACAGTTACCAACACAGATACGCAGTATTTT.

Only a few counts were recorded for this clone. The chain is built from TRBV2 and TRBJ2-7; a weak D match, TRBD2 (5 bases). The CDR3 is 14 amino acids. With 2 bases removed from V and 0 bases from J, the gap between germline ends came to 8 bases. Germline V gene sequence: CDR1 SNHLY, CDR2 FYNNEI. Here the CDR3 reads CASSEWTSSYEQYF. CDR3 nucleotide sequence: TGTGCCAGCAGTGAATGGACTTCCTCCTACGAGCAGTACTTC.

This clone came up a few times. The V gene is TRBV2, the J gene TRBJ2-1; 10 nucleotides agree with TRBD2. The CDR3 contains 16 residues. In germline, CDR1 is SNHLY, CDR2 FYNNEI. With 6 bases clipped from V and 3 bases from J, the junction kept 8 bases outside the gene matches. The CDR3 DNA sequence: TGTGCCAGCAGCTCTCTAGCGGGAGTCGACTACAATGAGCAGTTCTTC. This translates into CASSSLAGVDYNEQFF. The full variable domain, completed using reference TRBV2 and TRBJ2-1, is EPEVTQTPSHQVTQMGQEVILRCVPISNHLYFYWYRQILGQKVEFLVSFYNNEISEKSEIFDDQFSVERPDGSNFTLKIRSTKLEDSAMYFCASSSLAGVDYNEQFFGPGTRLTVL.

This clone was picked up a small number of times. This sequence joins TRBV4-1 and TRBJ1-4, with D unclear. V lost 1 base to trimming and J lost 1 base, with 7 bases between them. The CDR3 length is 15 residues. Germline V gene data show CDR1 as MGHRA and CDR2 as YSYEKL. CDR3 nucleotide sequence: TGCGCCAGCAGCCAAGGGCCGGGAACTAATGAAAAACTGTTTTTT. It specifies CASSQGPGTNEKLFF.

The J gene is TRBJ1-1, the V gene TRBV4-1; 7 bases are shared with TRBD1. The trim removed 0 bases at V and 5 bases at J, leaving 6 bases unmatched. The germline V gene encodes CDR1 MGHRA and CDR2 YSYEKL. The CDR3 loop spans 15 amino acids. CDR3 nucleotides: TGCGCCAGCAGCCAAGATCCAGGGGGTAGAACTGAAGCTTTCTTT. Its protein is CASSQDPGGRTEAFF.

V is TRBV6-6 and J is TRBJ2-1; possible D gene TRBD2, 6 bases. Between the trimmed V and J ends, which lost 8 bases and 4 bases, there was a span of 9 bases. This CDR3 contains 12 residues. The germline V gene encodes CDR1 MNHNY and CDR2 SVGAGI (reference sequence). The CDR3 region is CASGGLYNEQFF. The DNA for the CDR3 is TGTGCCAGCGGGGGACTGTACAATGAGCAGTTCTTC.

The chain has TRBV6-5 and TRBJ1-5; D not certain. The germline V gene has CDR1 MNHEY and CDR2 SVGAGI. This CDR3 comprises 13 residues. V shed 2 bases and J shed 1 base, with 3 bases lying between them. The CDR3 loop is CASSYGSNQPQHF. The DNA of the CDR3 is TGTGCCAGCAGTTACGGCAGCAATCAGCCCCAGCATTTT.

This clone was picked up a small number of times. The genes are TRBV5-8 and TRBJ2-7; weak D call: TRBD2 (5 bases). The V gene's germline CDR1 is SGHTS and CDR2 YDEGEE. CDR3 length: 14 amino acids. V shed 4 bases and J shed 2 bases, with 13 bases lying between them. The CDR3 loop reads CASSIRTGTYEQYF. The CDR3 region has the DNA TGTGCCAGCAGCATACGGACGGGGACCTACGAGCAGTACTTC.

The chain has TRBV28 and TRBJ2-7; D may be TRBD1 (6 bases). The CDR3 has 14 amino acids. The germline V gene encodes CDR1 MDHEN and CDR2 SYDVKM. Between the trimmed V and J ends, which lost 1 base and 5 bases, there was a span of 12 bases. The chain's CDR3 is CASSLLWAGDEQYF. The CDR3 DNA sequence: TGTGCCAGCAGTTTATTGTGGGCAGGGGACGAGCAGTACTTC.

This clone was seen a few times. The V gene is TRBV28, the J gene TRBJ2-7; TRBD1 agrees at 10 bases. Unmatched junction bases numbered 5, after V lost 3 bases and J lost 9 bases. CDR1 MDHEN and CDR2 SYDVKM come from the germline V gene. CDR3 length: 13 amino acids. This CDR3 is CASSLGQGQGQYF. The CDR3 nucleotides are TGTGCCAGCAGTTTGGGACAGGGGCAAGGGCAGTACTTC.

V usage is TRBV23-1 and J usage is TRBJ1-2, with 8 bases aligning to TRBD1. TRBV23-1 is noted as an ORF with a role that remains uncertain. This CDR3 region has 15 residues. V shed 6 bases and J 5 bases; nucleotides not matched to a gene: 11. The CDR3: CASSPRSGGWYGYTF. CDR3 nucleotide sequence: TGCGCCAGCAGCCCTCGGTCAGGGGGCTGGTATGGCTACACCTTC.

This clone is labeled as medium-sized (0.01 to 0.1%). CDR3 residues: CATFQGPGANVLTF. The CDR3 bases are TGTGCCACGTTTCAGGGGCCTGGGGCCAACGTCCTGACTTTC. V and J are TRBV28 and TRBJ2-6; possible D gene TRBD1, 6 bases. Germline V gene lookup returns CDR1 MDHEN and CDR2 SYDVKM. The CDR3 loop spans 14 amino acids. Between the trimmed V and J ends, which lost 10 bases and 2 bases, there was a span of 12 bases. The full variable domain, its missing parts supplied by reference TRBV28 and TRBJ2-6, is DVKVTQSSRYLVKRTGEKVFLECVQDMDHENMFWYRQDPGLGLRLIYFSYDVKMKEKGDIPEGYSVSREKKERFSLILESASTNQTSMYLCATFQGPGANVLTFGAGSRLTVL.

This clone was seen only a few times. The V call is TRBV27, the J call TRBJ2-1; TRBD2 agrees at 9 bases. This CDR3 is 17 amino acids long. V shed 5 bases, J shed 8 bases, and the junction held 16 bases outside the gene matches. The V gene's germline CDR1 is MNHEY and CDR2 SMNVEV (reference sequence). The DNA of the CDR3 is TGTGCCAGCAGTCTCATCCCCGCGGGGGGGATGGGGGATGAGCAGTTCTTC. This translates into CASSLIPAGGMGDEQFF.

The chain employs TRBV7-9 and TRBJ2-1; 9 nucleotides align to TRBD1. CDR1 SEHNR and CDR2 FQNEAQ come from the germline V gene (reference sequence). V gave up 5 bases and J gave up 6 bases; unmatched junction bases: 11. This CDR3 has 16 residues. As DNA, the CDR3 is TGTGCCAGCAGCCTAACCGGGACAGGGAGGTTCAATGAGCAGTTCTTC. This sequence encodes CASSLTGTGRFNEQFF. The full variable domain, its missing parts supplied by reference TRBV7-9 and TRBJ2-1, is DTGVSQNPRHKITKRGQNVTFRCDPISEHNRLYWYRQTLGQGPEFLTYFQNEAQLEKSRLLSDRFSAERPKGSFSTLEIQRTEQGDSAMYLCASSLTGTGRFNEQFFGPGTRLTVL.

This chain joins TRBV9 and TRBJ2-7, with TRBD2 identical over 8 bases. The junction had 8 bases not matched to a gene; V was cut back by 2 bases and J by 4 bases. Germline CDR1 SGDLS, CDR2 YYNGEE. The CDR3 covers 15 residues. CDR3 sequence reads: CASSVGSGISYEQYF. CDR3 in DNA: TGTGCCAGCAGCGTTGGTAGCGGGATCTCTTACGAGCAGTACTTC.

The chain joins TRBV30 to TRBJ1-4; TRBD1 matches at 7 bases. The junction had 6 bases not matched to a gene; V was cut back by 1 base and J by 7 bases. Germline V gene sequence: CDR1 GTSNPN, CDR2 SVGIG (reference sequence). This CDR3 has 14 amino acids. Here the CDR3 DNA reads TGTGCCTGGAGTGGGGGGCAGGGGGGTGAAAAACTGTTTTTT. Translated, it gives CAWSGGQGGEKLFF.

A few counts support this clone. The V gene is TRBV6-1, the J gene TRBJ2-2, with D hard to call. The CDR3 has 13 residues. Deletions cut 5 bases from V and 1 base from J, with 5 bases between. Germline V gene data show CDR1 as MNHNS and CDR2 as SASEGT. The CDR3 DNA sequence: TGTGCCAGCAGTTTTCGGAACACCGGGGAGCTGTTTTTT. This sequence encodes CASSFRNTGELFF.

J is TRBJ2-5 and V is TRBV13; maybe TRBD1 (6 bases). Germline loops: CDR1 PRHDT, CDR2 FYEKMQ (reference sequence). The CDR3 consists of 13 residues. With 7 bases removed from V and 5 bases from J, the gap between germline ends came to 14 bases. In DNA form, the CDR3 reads TGTGCCAGCACTCAGGGGTTGTGGGAGACCCAGTACTTC. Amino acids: CASTQGLWETQYF.

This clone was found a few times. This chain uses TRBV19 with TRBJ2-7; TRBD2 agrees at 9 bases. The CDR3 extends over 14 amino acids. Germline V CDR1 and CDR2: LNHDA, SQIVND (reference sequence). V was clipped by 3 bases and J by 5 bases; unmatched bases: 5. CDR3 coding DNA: TGTGCCAGTAGTATCCTAGCGGGAACGGACGAGCAGTACTTC. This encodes CASSILAGTDEQYF.

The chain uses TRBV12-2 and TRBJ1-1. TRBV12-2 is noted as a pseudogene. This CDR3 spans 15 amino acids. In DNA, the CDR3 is TGTGCAAGTCGCTTAGAAGAGGCCTCGGACACTGAAGCTTTCTTT. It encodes CASRLEEASDTEAFF.